This TCR beta chain was documented in a study of shared clonotypes between healthy human individuals. For the study at large: Aged between 18 and 49, the donors were a couple of women and a few men.

In germline, CDR1 is SGHRS, CDR2 YFSETQ. The CDR3 totals 14 residues. V was cut by 0 bases and J by 2 bases, with 7 bases left in between. Clones were sequenced by immunoSEQ multiplex PCR, and TCRdb holds only the in-frame ones, with some missing. The sample has approximately 500,000 clones; approximately 82% are singletons. Sequencing was carried out using PBMCs. This receptor was obtained from a woman in her thirties or forties in good health. Some clones in this sample may be carry-over from other donors' samples. V and J are TRBV5-1 and TRBJ2-3; D ambiguous. The CDR3: CASSLGGLTDTQYF. Here the CDR3 DNA reads TGCGCCAGCAGCTTGGGCGGTCTCACAGATACGCAGTATTTT.